These 8 T cell receptor beta chains originate from one sample sequenced in a study of post-analysis software for immune sequencing data. Study conclusions and caveats: A handful of TRBV segments appeared more often in patients than in controls, and TRBV5-6, TRBV5-1 and TRBV20-1 were among these.

Prepared libraries of TCR beta cDNA carried unique molecular identifiers. TCRdb re-called the PCR reads with MiXCR, one entry per CDR3 protein. The sample holds about 560,000 distinct CDR3 sequences, 44% seen once. These receptors' targets are unknown. The sequencing input was blood. These receptors were obtained from a girl aged 5 to 17 with multiple sclerosis.

This clonotype was found a few times. This sequence joins TRBV6-5 and TRBJ2-3; D is unresolved. This CDR3 has 15 amino acids. The ends were cut back, 7 bases at V and 6 bases at J, with 20 bases in the middle. Germline V gene lookup returns CDR1 MNHEY and CDR2 SVGAGI. CDR3 in amino acids: CASTPSGSHGDTQYF. The CDR3 bases are TGTGCCAGCACGCCCTCCGGCTCCCATGGGGATACGCAGTATTTT.

The rearrangement joins TRBV20-1 to TRBJ2-3; D is undetermined. CDR1 DFQATT and CDR2 SNEGSKA come from the germline V gene (reference sequence). The CDR3 length is 11 residues. V dropped 6 bases and J dropped 2 bases, with 6 bases sitting between them. Here the CDR3 DNA reads TGCAGTGCCCCCTTCACAGATACGCAGTATTTT. Amino acid sequence: CSAPFTDTQYF.

The V call is TRBV12-3 or TRBV12-4, the J call TRBJ1-1; weak D call: TRBD1 (5 bases). The CDR3 sequence is 14 residues long. V lost 4 bases to trimming and J lost 3 bases, with 12 bases between them. The CDR3 loop is CASSSLWGDTEAFF. For the CDR3, the DNA is TGTGCCAGCAGTTCCCTGTGGGGGGACACTGAAGCTTTCTTT.

The table lists this clonotype with a few counts. The rearrangement joins TRBV6-5 to TRBJ1-2; weak D call: TRBD1 (6 bases). Germline CDR1 MNHEY, CDR2 SVGAGI. The CDR3 covers 12 residues. V was cut by 2 bases and J by 6 bases, with 7 bases left in between. As DNA, the CDR3 is TGTGCCAGCAGTTACACAGGGAATGGCTACACCTTC. It translates to CASSYTGNGYTF.

This clonotype turned up a few times. CDR3 amino acids: CASSQSNEQFF. CDR3 in DNA: TGTGCCAGCAGCCAATCCAATGAGCAGTTCTTC. The chain links TRBV14 to TRBJ2-1; D remains ambiguous. V was cut by 2 bases and J by 6 bases, with 2 bases left in between. Germline loops: CDR1 SGHDN, CDR2 FVKESK. The CDR3 loop spans 11 amino acids.

The CDR3 DNA follows: TGCGCCAGCAGCCGAGCACAAGATGGGTGGGTTGGCGGCACAGATACGCAGTATTTT. Amino acids: CASSRAQDGWVGGTDTQYF. The chain couples TRBV4-1 to TRBJ2-3; no clear D gene. The CDR3 is 19 amino acids. Germline V gene sequence: CDR1 MGHRA, CDR2 YSYEKL. Trimming stripped 4 bases from V and 1 base from J, with 24 bases between.

V usage is TRBV10-3 and J usage is TRBJ2-3, with a possible D match to TRBD2 (5 bases). Germline values: CDR1 ENHRY, CDR2 SYGVKD. V was clipped by 10 bases and J by 3 bases, with 11 bases between them. The length of the CDR3 is 12 residues. The CDR3 sequence is CATFPGTDTQYF. In DNA form, the CDR3 reads TGTGCCACTTTCCCGGGAACAGATACGCAGTATTTT.

This clonotype occurred a few times. The V and J genes are TRBV6-5 and TRBJ2-5; 12 nucleotides align to TRBD2. Trimming at V came to 7 bases and at J to 3 bases, leaving 9 bases not matched to a gene. Looked up from germline, CDR1 is MNHEY and CDR2 is SVGAGI. The CDR3 totals 16 residues. This chain's CDR3 is CASTLTRLAGEETQYF. CDR3 DNA sequence: TGTGCCAGCACCCTTACTAGACTAGCGGGGGAAGAGACCCAGTACTTC.